The clone carrying this T cell receptor beta chain was picked up one time. Data came from immunoSEQ multiplex PCR; TCRdb stores just in-frame clones and leaves some out. The sample shows about 48,000 clones, 85% to 90% of them seen only once. The sample belongs to a study of blood T cell repertoires in COVID-19. For the study at large: Samples taken during acute and convalescent COVID-19 were collected in the United States, Italy and Spain.

Germline loops: CDR1 SNHLY, CDR2 FYNNEI. This CDR3 is built from 14 residues. The ends were cut back, 6 bases at V and 3 bases at J, with 12 bases in the middle. Sequenced: PBMCs or T cells enriched from blood (not recorded which). The V gene is TRBV2, the J gene TRBJ1-5; possible D gene TRBD1, 5 bases. The TCR was taken from a woman aged 45-65 years who had recovered from COVID-19. The CDR3 is CASRDLGANQPQHF. For the CDR3, the DNA is TGTGCCAGCAGGGATCTAGGGGCCAATCAGCCCCAGCATTTT. The full variable domain, completed using reference TRBV2 and TRBJ1-5, is EPEVTQTPSHQVTQMGQEVILRCVPISNHLYFYWYRQILGQKVEFLVSFYNNEISEKSEIFDDQFSVERPDGSNFTLKIRSTKLEDSAMYFCASRDLGANQPQHFGDGTRLSIL.